These 15 T cell receptor beta chains were all obtained from the same sample, sequenced in a study of vaccination and CD4 T cells after COVID-19. An Oncomine TCR Beta short-read assay was used to sequence the DNA from cultured CD4+ T cells. TCRdb fed the PCR reads into MiXCR, producing one record per CDR3 protein. The sample carries around 10,000 distinct CDR3 sequences, over 40% recorded once. Documented treatment: approximately 10-day PBMC culture with coronavirus spike peptide pools or control peptides (ViraFEST assay). Their antigens are not known. Material: CD4+ T cells from blood, cultured in vitro. These receptors all come from a human donor who had recovered from COVID-19.

The sample holds one count of this clonotype. This chain links TRBV7-6 with TRBJ1-3; D is undetermined. The CDR3 is made up of 14 amino acids. The V gene's germline CDR1 is SGHVS and CDR2 FNYEAQ. V gave up 2 bases and J gave up 0 bases, with 5 bases separating them. The DNA of the CDR3 is TGTGCCAGCAGCTTAAAAGCCTCTGGAAACACCATATATTTT. Its protein is CASSLKASGNTIYF.

The chain links TRBV9 to TRBJ2-4, with D unresolved. In germline, CDR1 is SGDLS, CDR2 YYNGEE. The CDR3 covers 17 residues. V lost 0 bases, J lost 0 bases, and 13 bases lay in between. The CDR3 sequence is CASSVATGHLAKNIQYF. DNA for the CDR3: TGTGCCAGCAGCGTAGCTACCGGCCACTTAGCCAAAAACATTCAGTACTTC. Using reference TRBV9 and TRBJ2-4 for the parts outside the CDR3, the full variable domain is DSGVTQTPKHLITATGQRVTLRCSPRSGDLSVYWYQQSLDQGLQFLIQYYNGEERAKGNILERFSAQQFPDLHSELNLSSLELGDSALYFCASSVATGHLAKNIQYFGAGTRLSVL.

This clonotype turned up a few times. The J gene is TRBJ1-2, the V gene TRBV7-2; D is undetermined. Trimming cost V 5 bases and J 4 bases, with 11 bases left between them. Germline lookup yields CDR1 SGHTA and CDR2 FQGNSA. This CDR3 has 13 residues. In DNA, the CDR3 is TGTGCCAGCAGCCCTCTTCTCCCCTATGGCTACACCTTC. Its protein is CASSPLLPYGYTF.

The gene calls are TRBV7-6 and TRBJ2-5; TRBD2 matches at 8 bases. The CDR3 consists of 17 residues. The germline CDR1 and CDR2 sequences are SGHVS and FNYEAQ. V lost 5 bases and J lost 1; bases outside the gene matches: 12. CDR3 sequence: CASSLGLGSGGQETQYF. Written as DNA, the CDR3 is TGTGCCAGCAGCCTCGGATTGGGCAGCGGGGGCCAAGAGACCCAGTACTTC.

This clonotype was detected only a few times. V usage is TRBV20-1 and J usage is TRBJ2-7, with D possibly matching TRBD2 (5 bases). CDR3 size: 12 residues. CDR1 DFQATT and CDR2 SNEGSKA come from the germline V gene (reference sequence). V dropped 6 bases and J dropped 5 bases, with 14 bases sitting between them. The CDR3 DNA reads TGCAGTGCCCCCGGGGTCGGAAACGAGCAGTACTTC. This translates into CSAPGVGNEQYF.

The V call is TRBV11-2, the J call TRBJ2-3, with D perhaps given as TRBD1 or TRBD2 (5 bases each). CDR1 SGHAT and CDR2 FQNNGV come from the germline V gene. V lost 5 bases and J lost 1, with 13 bases in between. The CDR3 is made up of 15 amino acids. This chain's CDR3 is CASSPQGAGTDTQYF. The CDR3 DNA reads as TGTGCCAGCAGCCCCCAGGGAGCTGGCACAGATACGCAGTATTTT. Based on the CDR3 plus reference TRBV11-2 and TRBJ2-3, the full variable domain is EAGVAQSPRYKIIEKRQSVAFWCNPISGHATLYWYQQILGQGPKLLIQFQNNGVVDDSQLPKDRFSAERLKGVDSTLKIQPAKLEDSAVYLCASSPQGAGTDTQYFGPGTRLTVL.

The chain joins TRBV6-1 to TRBJ2-1, with 9 bases that match TRBD2. Losses at the gene ends were 5 bases for V and 4 bases for J; bases not matched to a gene: 6. This CDR3 spans 15 amino acids. Germline V CDR1 and CDR2: MNHNS, SASEGT. The CDR3 sequence is CASSLTSGPYNEQFF. CDR3 coding DNA: TGTGCCAGCAGTCTGACTAGCGGACCTTACAATGAGCAGTTCTTC.

This sequence joins TRBV20-1 and TRBJ2-5; TRBD2 might be the D (6 bases). The CDR3 consists of 14 residues. Per germline, CDR1 DFQATT and CDR2 SNEGSKA (reference sequence). V lost 0 bases and J lost 4, with 12 bases in between. DNA for the CDR3: TGCAGTGCTAGAGATGTCACTAGCACAGAGACCCAGTACTTC. It codes for CSARDVTSTETQYF.

The chain uses TRBV10-3 and TRBJ1-2; possible D gene TRBD1, 5 bases. The CDR3 sequence is 14 residues long. Germline CDR1 ENHRY, CDR2 SYGVKD. Trimming removed 2 bases at V and 3 bases at J, with 10 bases between. CDR3 bases: TGTGCCATCAGTGAGAGTGGGGGGTACTATGGCTACACCTTC. It translates to CAISESGGYYGYTF.

This clonotype was seen a handful of times. J is TRBJ1-1 and V is TRBV19; the match to TRBD1 covers 7 bases. V shed 0 bases, J shed 3 bases, and the junction held 7 bases outside the gene matches. The CDR3 runs 16 residues. Germline CDR1 LNHDA, CDR2 SQIVND (reference sequence). The CDR3 region is CASSIDHDRAYTEAFF. CDR3 bases: TGTGCCAGTAGTATAGACCACGACAGGGCCTACACTGAAGCTTTCTTT. The whole variable domain, filled in from reference TRBV19 and TRBJ1-1, reads DGGITQSPKYLFRKEGQNVTLSCEQNLNHDAMYWYRQDPGQGLRLIYYSQIVNDFQKGDIAEGYSVSREKKESFPLTVTSAQKNPTAFYLCASSIDHDRAYTEAFFGQGTRLTVV.

J is TRBJ2-2 and V is TRBV9; perhaps TRBD2 as D (7 bases). Looked up from germline, CDR1 is SGDLS and CDR2 is YYNGEE. The CDR3 loop spans 16 amino acids. The V gene lost 4 bases and the J gene lost 4 bases, with 17 bases spanning the gap. For the CDR3, the DNA is TGTGCCAGCAGCCCCAGGGGTCCTAGCGGCACCGGGGAGCTGTTTTTT. This sequence encodes CASSPRGPSGTGELFF.

This chain connects TRBV7-9 to TRBJ1-2, with 7 bases lining up with TRBD1. This CDR3 is built from 12 residues. Trimming took 6 bases from V and 4 from J; bases not matched to a gene: 2. Germline CDR1 is SEHNR and CDR2 is FQNEAQ (reference sequence). CDR3 loop: CASSRDSYGYTF. CDR3 in DNA: TGTGCCAGCAGTCGGGACAGCTATGGCTACACCTTC.

The rearrangement uses TRBV20-1 and TRBJ2-1; 10 bases are a match to TRBD2. The V segment lost 0 bases and the J segment 2 bases; nucleotides outside the gene matches: 4. The length of the CDR3 is 16 residues. Germline V gives CDR1 DFQATT, CDR2 SNEGSKA (reference sequence). DNA for the CDR3: TGCAGTGCTAGAGATTCAAGCGGGGGGGCCTACAATGAGCAGTTCTTC. As protein: CSARDSSGGAYNEQFF.

The rearrangement joins TRBV19 to TRBJ2-3; 12 positions agree with TRBD2. This CDR3 spans 17 amino acids. Trimming took 3 bases from V and 3 from J; bases not matched to a gene: 7. The germline V gene encodes CDR1 LNHDA and CDR2 SQIVND (reference sequence). CDR3 in amino acids: CASSIQPLAGGTDTQYF. The CDR3 DNA sequence: TGTGCCAGTAGTATTCAGCCACTAGCGGGGGGAACAGATACGCAGTATTTT. The variable domain in full, with the rest retrieved from reference TRBV19 and TRBJ2-3, is DGGITQSPKYLFRKEGQNVTLSCEQNLNHDAMYWYRQDPGQGLRLIYYSQIVNDFQKGDIAEGYSVSREKKESFPLTVTSAQKNPTAFYLCASSIQPLAGGTDTQYFGPGTRLTVL.

The rearrangement joins TRBV6-1 to TRBJ1-5; D unclear. V lost 6 bases, J lost 2 bases, and 14 bases lay in between. Germline V gene data show CDR1 as MNHNS and CDR2 as SASEGT. CDR3 size: 15 residues. The CDR3 sequence: CASRRGTPGNQPQHF. CDR3 DNA: TGTGCCAGCAGACGAGGCACACCGGGCAATCAGCCCCAGCATTTT.